Listed here is a single T cell receptor beta chain. Its specificity is not known. Some clones are missing from TCRdb's copy, which holds only in-frame ones; the method was immunoSEQ multiplex PCR. Of under 7,500 clones in the sample, approximately 89% were seen once. The entry originates in a study of PD-1 blockade in classical Hodgkin lymphoma. Overall study context: Nivolumab 3 mg/kg was given intravenously every 2 weeks.

In germline, CDR1 is KGHSH, CDR2 LQKENI. The CDR3 sequence is 16 residues long. V gave up 1 base and J gave up 0 bases, with 12 bases separating them. Regarding the study as a whole: Newly diagnosed patients had diversity similar to the baseline diversity of complete responders. Baseline TCR diversity was reportedly lower in newly diagnosed patients than healthy donors.

Time point indicated: cycle 4 day 1 (C4D1), after more than five weeks of nivolumab. Every patient experienced relapse after autologous stem cell transplantation, and brentuximab vedotin exposure varied. Negative selection with magnetic separation was used to purify CD4+ T cells from thawed PBMCs. The sample here was CD4+ T cells from blood, taken before the fourth cycle of nivolumab. The chain couples TRBV18 to TRBJ1-1, with D possibly TRBD1 on 5 matching bases. This clonotype was obtained from a human donor with classical Hodgkin lymphoma. The CDR3 DNA is TGTGCCAGCTCACCACGCGGGGGGGATATGAACACTGAAGCTTTCTTT. Translated, it gives CASSPRGGDMNTEAFF. Based on the CDR3 plus reference TRBV18 and TRBJ1-1, the full variable domain is NAGVMQNPRHLVRRRGQEARLRCSPMKGHSHVYWYRQLPEEGLKFMVYLQKENIIDESGMPKERFSAEFPKEGPSILRIQQVVRGDSAAYFCASSPRGGDMNTEAFFGQGTRLTVV.